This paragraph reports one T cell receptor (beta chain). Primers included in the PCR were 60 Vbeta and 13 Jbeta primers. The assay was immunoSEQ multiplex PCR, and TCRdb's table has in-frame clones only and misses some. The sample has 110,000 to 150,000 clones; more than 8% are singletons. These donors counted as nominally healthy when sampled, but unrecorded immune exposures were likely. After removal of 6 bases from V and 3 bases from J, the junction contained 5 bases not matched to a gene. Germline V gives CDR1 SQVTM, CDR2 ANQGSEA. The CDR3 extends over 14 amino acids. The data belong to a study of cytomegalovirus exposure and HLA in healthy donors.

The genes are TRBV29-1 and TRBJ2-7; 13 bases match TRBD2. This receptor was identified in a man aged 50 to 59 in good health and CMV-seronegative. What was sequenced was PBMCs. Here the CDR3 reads CSVGTSGNNYEQYF. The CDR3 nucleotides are TGCAGCGTCGGGACTAGCGGGAACAACTACGAGCAGTACTTC.